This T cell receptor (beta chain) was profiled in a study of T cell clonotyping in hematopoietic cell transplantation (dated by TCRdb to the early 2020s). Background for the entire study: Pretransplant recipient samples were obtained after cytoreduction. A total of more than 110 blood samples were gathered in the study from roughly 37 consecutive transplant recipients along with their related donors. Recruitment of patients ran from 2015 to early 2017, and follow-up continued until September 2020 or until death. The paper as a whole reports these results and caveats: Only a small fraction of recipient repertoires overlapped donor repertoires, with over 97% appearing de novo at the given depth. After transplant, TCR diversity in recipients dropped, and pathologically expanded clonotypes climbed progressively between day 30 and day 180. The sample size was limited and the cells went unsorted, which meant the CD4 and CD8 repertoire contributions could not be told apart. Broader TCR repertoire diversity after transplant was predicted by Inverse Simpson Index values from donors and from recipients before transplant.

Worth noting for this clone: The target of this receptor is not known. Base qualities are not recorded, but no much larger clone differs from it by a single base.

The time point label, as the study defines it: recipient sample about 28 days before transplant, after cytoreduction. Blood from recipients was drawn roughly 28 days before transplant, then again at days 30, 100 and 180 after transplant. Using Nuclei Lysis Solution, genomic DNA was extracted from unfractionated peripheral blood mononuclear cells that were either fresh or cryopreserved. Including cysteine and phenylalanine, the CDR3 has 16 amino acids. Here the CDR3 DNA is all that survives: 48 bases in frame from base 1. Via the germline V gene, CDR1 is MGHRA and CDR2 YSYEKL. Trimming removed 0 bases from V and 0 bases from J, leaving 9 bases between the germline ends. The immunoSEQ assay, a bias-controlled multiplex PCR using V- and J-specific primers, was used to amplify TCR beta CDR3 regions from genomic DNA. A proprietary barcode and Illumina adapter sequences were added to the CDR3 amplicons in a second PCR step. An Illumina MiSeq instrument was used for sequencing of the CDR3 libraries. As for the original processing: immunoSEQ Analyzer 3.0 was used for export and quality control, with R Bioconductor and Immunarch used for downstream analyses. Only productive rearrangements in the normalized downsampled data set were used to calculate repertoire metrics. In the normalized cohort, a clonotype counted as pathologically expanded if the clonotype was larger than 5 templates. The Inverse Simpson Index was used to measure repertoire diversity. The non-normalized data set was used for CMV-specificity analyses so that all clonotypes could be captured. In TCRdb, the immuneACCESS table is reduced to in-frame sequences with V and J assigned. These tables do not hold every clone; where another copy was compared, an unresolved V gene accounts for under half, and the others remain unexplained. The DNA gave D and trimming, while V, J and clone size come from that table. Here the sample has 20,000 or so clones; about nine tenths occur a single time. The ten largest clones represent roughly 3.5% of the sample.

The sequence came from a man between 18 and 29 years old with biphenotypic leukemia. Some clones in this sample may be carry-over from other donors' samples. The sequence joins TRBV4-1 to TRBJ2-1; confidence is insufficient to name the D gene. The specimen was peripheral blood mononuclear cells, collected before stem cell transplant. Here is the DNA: TGCGCCAGCAGCCAAGATCCGGATTTCTCCTACAATGAGCAGTTCTTC. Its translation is CASSQDPDFSYNEQFF.